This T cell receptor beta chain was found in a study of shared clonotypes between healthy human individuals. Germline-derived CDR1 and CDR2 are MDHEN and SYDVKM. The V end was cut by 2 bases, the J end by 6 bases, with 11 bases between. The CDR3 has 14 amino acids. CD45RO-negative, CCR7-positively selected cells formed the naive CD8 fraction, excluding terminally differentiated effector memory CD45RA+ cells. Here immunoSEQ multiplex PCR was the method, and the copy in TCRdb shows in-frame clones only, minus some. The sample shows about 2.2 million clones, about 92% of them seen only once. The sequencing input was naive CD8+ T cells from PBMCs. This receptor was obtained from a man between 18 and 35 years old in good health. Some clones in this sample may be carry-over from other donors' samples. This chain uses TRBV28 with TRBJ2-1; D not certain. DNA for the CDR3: TGTGCCAGCAGTTTAACGTGGACCGCCAATGAGCAGTTCTTC. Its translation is CASSLTWTANEQFF. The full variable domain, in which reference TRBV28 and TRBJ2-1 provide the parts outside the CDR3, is DVKVTQSSRYLVKRTGEKVFLECVQDMDHENMFWYRQDPGLGLRLIYFSYDVKMKEKGDIPEGYSVSREKKERFSLILESASTNQTSMYLCASSLTWTANEQFFGPGTRLTVL.